The rows below give T cell receptor beta chains drawn from one sample of a study of patients and donors after allogeneic stem cell transplantation. TCRdb independently ran MiXCR on the RT-PCR reads; one entry per CDR3 protein. The data contain 920,000 or so distinct CDR3 sequences, approximately 18% of them singletons. The sequencing input was blood, either unsorted or a sorted T cell fraction (not recorded which). These receptors were obtained from a human donor who was either an allogeneic HSCT recipient or a stem cell or donor lymphocyte infusion donor (not recorded which). It is not recorded whose cells these are; they may come from a transplant donor. The conserved cysteine and the conserved F or W are not part of the CDR3 here. Not every row has a clone size; where given, it reads once, few, many or a size class.

j_call v_call clone_size cdr3_length cdr3_aa
TRBJ1-4 TRBV7-9 NA 12 ASRSAGAGEKLF
TRBJ2-1 TRBV12-3/TRBV12-4 many 10 ASSLKGDEQF
TRBJ1-1 TRBV7-9 NA 13 ASSPRQGRLTEAF
TRBJ2-1 TRBV4-3 NA 16 ASSQGRVIGGLRNEQF
TRBJ2-7 TRBV4-1 NA 11 ASSQDKKYEQY
TRBJ2-1 TRBV27 NA 13 ASKDRTSAYNEQF
TRBJ1-1 TRBV9 NA 12 ASSVMSMNTEAF
TRBJ2-7 TRBV7-2 few 14 ASILRPAGGPGEQY
TRBJ1-4 TRBV15 NA 14 ATSRDVGGPNEKLF
TRBJ1-5 TRBV6-1 NA 13 ASSSTGLDTQPQH
TRBJ1-1 TRBV20-1 NA 9 SGQLNTEAF
TRBJ2-2 TRBV20-1 few 10 SARGSTGELF
TRBJ2-1 TRBV15 few 14 ATSREGLVPYNEQF
TRBJ1-5 TRBV12-3/TRBV12-4 NA 13 ASSAPGQGYQPQH
TRBJ2-1 TRBV10-3 NA 16 AISGTSIASGTYNEQF
TRBJ1-4 TRBV29-1 NA 12 SVEDLRGVEKLF
TRBJ2-7 TRBV3-1 few 13 ASRSGTVSSYEQY
TRBJ1-3 TRBV6-1 few 14 ASSRTDRGSGNTIY
TRBJ2-7 TRBV27 few 11 ASSFHRPYEQY
TRBJ2-7 TRBV20-1 few 9 SARVAVEQY
TRBJ2-7 TRBV20-1 many 15 SARDLPSASVVYEQY
TRBJ2-7 TRBV28 once 13 ASSDRDRGLYEQY
TRBJ2-6 TRBV2 NA 14 ASSSLRTPGANVLT
TRBJ2-5 TRBV30 few 11 AWSGGLQETQY
TRBJ2-7 TRBV6-1 few 12 ASSRHPRSGEQY
TRBJ2-7 TRBV7-2 NA 15 ASSPEIVAGGPGEQY
TRBJ1-1 TRBV10-3 few 12 AISDRDRVTEAF
TRBJ2-7 TRBV20-1 NA 12 SARSGQGTYEQY
TRBJ2-2 TRBV6-5 few 13 ASSYRTANTGELF
TRBJ2-4 TRBV5-1 NA 14 ASSFPDGGNKNIQY
TRBJ1-2 TRBV18 NA 16 ASSPFTQGEPANYGYT
TRBJ1-2 TRBV6-1 few 13 ASLPSDGYFDGYT
TRBJ2-2 TRBV12-3/TRBV12-4 many 11 ASSRLATGELF
TRBJ2-1 TRBV7-9 many 10 ASTSPYNEQF
TRBJ1-3 TRBV7-8 NA 14 ASSPESRVSGNTIY
TRBJ1-1 TRBV27 NA 11 ASTFQGGSEAF
TRBJ2-1 TRBV7-3 few 14 ASSPISGGLSNEQF
TRBJ1-2 TRBV7-2 few 12 ASSSAGDALGYT
TRBJ2-3 TRBV20-1 few 13 SARGRTSGGAPQY
TRBJ2-2 TRBV7-6 few 13 ASSLGQEWTGELF
TRBJ1-2 TRBV12-3/TRBV12-4 few 7 ATLPPAA
TRBJ2-3 TRBV10-3 NA 11 ATEAGGADTQY
TRBJ2-5 TRBV12-3/TRBV12-4 NA 13 ASRRTGTGEETQY
TRBJ1-6 TRBV4-3 NA 14 ASSQAREKGNSPLH
TRBJ2-7 TRBV12-5 NA 13 ASGLVGGGPYEQY
TRBJ2-3 TRBV5-1 few 16 ASSLVGGAGGRTDTQY
TRBJ2-6 TRBV5-1 NA 18 ASSRTGLGGTHSGANVLT
TRBJ1-1 TRBV7-9 few 12 ASSRTSGDTEAF
TRBJ2-3 TRBV12-3/TRBV12-4 NA 13 ASKGGYPPTDTQY
TRBJ1-1 TRBV15 NA 11 ATSRDRGIEAF
TRBJ2-1 TRBV28 NA 12 ASSFSPGTLEQF
TRBJ2-7 TRBV5-1 many 12 ASSGGDGSYEQY
TRBJ1-6 TRBV5-1 few 16 ASSLGVVLTGSDSPLH
TRBJ2-2 TRBV6-1 few 11 ASRHQGAGELF
TRBJ2-7 TRBV9 few 10 ASSPEVNEQY
TRBJ2-3 TRBV12-3/TRBV12-4 many 12 ASSLAGRADTQY
TRBJ2-3 TRBV7-2 many 12 ASSPTGGRDTQY
TRBJ1-1 TRBV20-1 NA 11 SAIDRGGPEAF
TRBJ1-6 TRBV20-1 few 12 SANEDRVHSPLH